This T cell receptor (beta chain) was recorded in a study of blood T cell repertoires in COVID-19. Study-level information: Some COVID-19 samples were acute and others convalescent; all came from the United States, Italy and Spain.

The CDR3 is 15 amino acids. Some clones are missing from TCRdb's copy, which holds only in-frame ones; the method was immunoSEQ multiplex PCR. This sample yields roughly 200,000 clones, of which around 85% are seen a single time; around 3% belongs to the top ten. The chain links TRBV21-1 to TRBJ1-2; the DNA was not used to check the table's D call, TRBD1. TRBV21-1 is a pseudogene segment. Sequencing was performed on peripheral blood. The receptor comes from a man in his 60s with acute or convalescent COVID-19. The CDR3 loop reads CASRGGTGPNYGYTF. In DNA, the CDR3 is TGTGCCAGCAGGGGAGGGACAGGGCCTAACTATGGCTACACCTTC.